This record covers a single T cell receptor beta chain. Its target is unknown. 60 Vbeta and 13 Jbeta primers were used in PCR. Profiling relied on immunoSEQ multiplex PCR, and the TCRdb table lists in-frame clones only, not all of them. Its clone listing holds 55,000 to 75,000 clones. This sample was included in a study of cytomegalovirus exposure and HLA in healthy donors. General study findings and limits: TCR beta V- and J-gene trimming, according to a later analysis, was linked to a missense DCLRE1C variant.

CDR3 length: 16 amino acids. CDR1 and CDR2 from the germline V gene are MGHDK and SYGVNS. Germline trimming cut 5 bases from V and 9 bases from J; bases unmatched to any gene: 14. The source of this sequence is a male donor in good health and CMV-seronegative. The sequenced sample was PBMCs. This rearrangement joins TRBV25-1 to TRBJ2-1; 9 bases match TRBD2. The CDR3, as DNA: TGTGCCAGCAGTTTGGCGGGAGGGCCGGTCGACGGTGAGCAGTTCTTC. It encodes CASSLAGGPVDGEQFF.